This is a list of T cell receptor beta chains from one sample in a study of blood T cells in healthy people across ages. MiXCR was run by TCRdb on the 5' RACE reads, yielding one entry per CDR3 protein. The table lists around 1.1 million distinct CDR3 sequences, more than 30% of them singletons. The sequenced material came from blood. The receptors were sampled from a man between 18 and 35 years old in good health. CDR3s include the opening cysteine and the closing phenylalanine or tryptophan.

v_gene	j_gene	CDR3aa
TRBV27	TRBJ1-1	CASSSDRGRITEAFF
TRBV9	TRBJ2-1	CASSVGREQFF
TRBV11-2	TRBJ2-1	CASSSLAGAYNEQFF
TRBV29-1	TRBJ2-1	CSVDGTGYNEQFF
TRBV30	TRBJ1-2	CAWTQDRVYGYTF
TRBV11-2	TRBJ2-2	CASSSQAGRDTGELFF
TRBV9	TRBJ2-3	CASSVGGGGDTQYF
TRBV5-6	TRBJ1-1	CASSREGAPNTEAFF
TRBV9	TRBJ1-1	CASSVAGTPNLNTEAFF
TRBV7-9	TRBJ2-7	CASSYRDRGIDEQYF
TRBV9	TRBJ2-1	CASSLRGLIYNEQFF
TRBV11-2	TRBJ2-1	CASSLGPGGYNNEQFF
TRBV12-3/TRBV12-4	TRBJ1-2	CASKQGALGHTF
TRBV29-1	-	CSAVTGGSYNEQYF
TRBV21-1	TRBJ2-5	CASSKRGTYQTRLHLRF
TRBV4-3	TRBJ1-5	CASSQATRYQPQHF
TRBV4-1	TRBJ2-1	CASSQDPAAYNEQFF
TRBV12-3/TRBV12-4	TRBJ2-6	CASKTIRDRGSGANVLTF
TRBV28	TRBJ2-6	CASSSPGQISGANVLTF
TRBV20-1	TRBJ2-1	CSARSLAGGPNLSYNEQFF
TRBV20-1	TRBJ2-3	CSARDYQRGTDTQYF
TRBV27	TRBJ1-4	CASSLTGVLSEKLFF
TRBV5-5	TRBJ1-5	CASSLVGRSNQPQHF
TRBV27	TRBJ1-2	CASSSSGEGYTF
TRBV10-3	TRBJ2-1	CAISVEGGPKYNEQFF
TRBV30	TRBJ1-1	CAWISFRAEAFF
TRBV6-2/TRBV6-3	TRBJ2-1	CASSSGTATYNEQFF
TRBV20-1	TRBJ2-2	CSASKVTNTGELFF
TRBV24-1	TRBJ2-1	CATSDQQDRSHEQFF
TRBV6-1	TRBJ2-1	CASSEGPSGHYNEQFF
TRBV27	TRBJ2-2	CASSFVRTNTGELFF
TRBV7-2	TRBJ2-7	CASSSDRYTREQYF
TRBV15	TRBJ1-4	CATSGARTNEKLFF